This T cell receptor beta chain is from a study of shared clonotypes between healthy human individuals. Study in general: Plates per donor: three CD4 naive, three CD4 memory, two CD8 naive, one CD8 memory. Regarding the study as a whole: Rarefaction showed sorted-subset sequencing was incomplete despite large depth.

Sequencing used immunoSEQ multiplex PCR; TCRdb keeps in-frame clones, though not all of them. Among a few hundred thousand clones listed, approximately 65% were seen once. On this clone: Its target is not known.

The sample was memory CD4+ T cells sorted from blood. The subset was: CD45RA-negative fraction. The origin of this receptor is a man aged 25 to 45 in good health.

The CDR3 DNA follows: TGTGCCAGCGTCTGGACTAGCGGGATCTACAATGAGCAGTTCTTC. It yields the protein CASVWTSGIYNEQFF. The chain uses TRBV25-1 and TRBJ2-1, with TRBD2 identical over 12 bases. Germline CDR1 and CDR2: MGHDK and SYGVNS. This CDR3 contains 15 residues. V trimming: 8 bases; J trimming: 3 bases; junction bases outside the gene matches: 5.